Shown below are 2 T cell receptor beta chains from a single sample sequenced in a study of human T cells and chemical hapten exposure. Specified time point: patch test 2, 6 weeks after DPC sensitization. Treatment given: therapeutic diphenylcyclopropenone sensitization with weekly scalp DPC. TCRdb processed the RACE reads anew with MiXCR; each CDR3 protein has one entry. In the table there are roughly 50,000 distinct CDR3 sequences, less than 10% of which are singletons. Sequenced here: whole blood, sampled in connection with sensitization to the hapten diphenylcyclopropenone (DPC). The origin of the receptors is a woman aged 50 to 65 with alopecia areata. Some clones in this sample may be carry-over from other donors' samples.

The chain is built from TRBV6-2 or TRBV6-3 and TRBJ1-5, with 10 bases identical to TRBD1. Germline assignment: CDR1 MNHEY and CDR2 SVGEGT. The CDR3 is 13 residues long. V dropped 10 bases and J dropped 2; count of bases not matched to a gene: 2. Here the CDR3 DNA reads TGTGCCATAGGGACAGGGGGCAATCAGCCCCAGCATTTT. This sequence encodes CAIGTGGNQPQHF.

Here the CDR3 reads CASSQDLGGRQHTF. The CDR3 nucleotides read TGTGCCAGCAGCCAAGATTTGGGGGGCCGCCAGCACACCTTC. V gene TRBV4-2 combines with J gene TRBJ1-2, with D possibly being TRBD1 (6 bases). V was shortened by 0 bases and J by 12 bases, with 17 bases between the two germline ends. Germline V gives CDR1 LGHNA, CDR2 YNFKEQ. The CDR3 covers 14 residues.